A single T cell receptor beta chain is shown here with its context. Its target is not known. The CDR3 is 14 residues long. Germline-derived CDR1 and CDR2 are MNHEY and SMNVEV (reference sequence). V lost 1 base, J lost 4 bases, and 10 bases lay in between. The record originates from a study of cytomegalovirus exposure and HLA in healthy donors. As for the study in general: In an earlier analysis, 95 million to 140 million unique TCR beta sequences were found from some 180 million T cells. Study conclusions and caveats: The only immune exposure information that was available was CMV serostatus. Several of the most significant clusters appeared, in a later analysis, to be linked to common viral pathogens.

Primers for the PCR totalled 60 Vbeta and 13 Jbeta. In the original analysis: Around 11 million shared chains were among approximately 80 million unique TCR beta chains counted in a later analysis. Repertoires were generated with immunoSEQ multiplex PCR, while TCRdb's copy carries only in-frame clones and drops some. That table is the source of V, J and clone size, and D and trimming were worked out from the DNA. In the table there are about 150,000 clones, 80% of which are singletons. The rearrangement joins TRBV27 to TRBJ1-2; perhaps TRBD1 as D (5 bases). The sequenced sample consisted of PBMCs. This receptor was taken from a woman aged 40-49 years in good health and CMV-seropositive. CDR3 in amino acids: CASSLYQGSYGYTF. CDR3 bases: TGTGCCAGCAGTTTATATCAGGGATCCTATGGCTACACCTTC.